This T cell receptor beta chain was profiled in a study of patients and donors after allogeneic stem cell transplantation. In its sample, this clonotype is medium-sized. MiXCR, run by TCRdb on the RT-PCR reads, gives a single entry per CDR3 protein. This table holds about 40,000 distinct CDR3 sequences, 25% to 40% found once. CDR3 size: 15 residues. Germline values: CDR1 DFQATT, CDR2 SNEGSKA (reference sequence). The ends were cut back, 0 bases at V and 2 bases at J, with 13 bases in the middle. This clonotype originated in a human donor who was either an allogeneic HSCT recipient or a stem cell or donor lymphocyte infusion donor (not recorded which). It is not recorded whose cells these are; they may come from a transplant donor. V is TRBV20-1 and J is TRBJ1-2, with D perhaps matching TRBD1 (6 bases). Sequencing was performed on blood, either unsorted or a sorted T cell fraction (not recorded which). The CDR3 nucleotides are TGCAGTGCTAGAGATATCCAGGGGAGGAACTATGGCTACACCTTC. Translated, it gives CSARDIQGRNYGYTF.